These 25 T cell receptor beta chains came from one sample sequenced in a study of T cell responses to AZD1222 COVID-19 vaccine (dated by TCRdb to the early 2020s). The library was prepared using the immunoSEQ multiplex PCR assay. Held by TCRdb, this immuneACCESS table contains in-frame sequences only and omits some clones. Under half of the omission traces to an unresolved V gene where checked; the cause of the rest is unknown. This sample is represented by 80,000 to 90,000 clones; 92% of them were singletons. Approximately 5.5% of the sample comes from the top ten. Interpreted using the paper, the time point label stands for: baseline before first vaccination. Here the sequenced sample was peripheral blood, taken on day 0 of AZD1222 vaccination. All receptors derive from an adult in good health.

Here the CDR3 DNA reads TGTGCCACCAGCAGAATGCTAGAGACCCAGTACTTC. It encodes CATSRMLETQYF. The chain is built from TRBV15 and TRBJ2-5; unclear D gene. V lost 2 bases and J 4 bases, leaving 5 bases between the germline ends. Germline CDR1 LNHNV, CDR2 YYDKDF (reference sequence). CDR3 length: 12 amino acids.

This clone showed up just once. The chain links TRBV12-3 or TRBV12-4 to TRBJ2-1; D not resolved. This CDR3 is built from 11 residues. V shed 8 bases and J shed 7 bases, with 9 bases lying between them. CDR3: CASRDRNEQFF. The CDR3 DNA reads TGTGCCAGCCGTGATCGGAATGAGCAGTTCTTC.

Only one count was recorded for this clone. The sample carries other DNA sequences with the same CDR3. The chain has TRBV29-1 and TRBJ1-1, with D uncertain. Germline-derived CDR1 and CDR2 are SQVTM and ANQGSEA. The V end lost 4 bases, the J end lost 0 bases, and 15 bases lay between the germline ends. The CDR3 loop spans 15 amino acids. The CDR3 sequence: CSVGPGWGMNTEAFF. In DNA form, the CDR3 reads TGCAGCGTTGGGCCCGGATGGGGAATGAACACTGAAGCTTTCTTT.

CDR3 nucleotides: TGTGCCAGTAGTGGGACAGTGAATTCACCCCTCCACTTT. Amino acid sequence: CASSGTVNSPLHF. The chain is built from TRBV19 and TRBJ1-6; TRBD1 matches at 7 bases. Germline V gene sequence: CDR1 LNHDA, CDR2 SQIVND (reference sequence). The V segment lost 5 bases and the J segment 7 bases; nucleotides outside the gene matches: 2. The CDR3 covers 13 residues.

J is TRBJ2-1 and V is TRBV19; D is possibly TRBD1 (5 bases). This CDR3 contains 15 residues. The germline V gene encodes CDR1 LNHDA and CDR2 SQIVND (reference sequence). Deletions cut 1 base from V and 2 bases from J, with 9 bases between. CDR3 bases: TGTGCCAGTAGTATAGGGGGCGGCCCCTACAATGAGCAGTTCTTC. It specifies CASSIGGGPYNEQFF.

This rearrangement joins TRBV28 to TRBJ2-1; no definite D call. Germline CDR1 is MDHEN and CDR2 is SYDVKM. This CDR3 has 13 residues. V shed 10 bases and J shed 0 bases, with 10 bases lying between them. The CDR3 DNA is TGTGCCACCAGACACAGCTCCTACAATGAGCAGTTCTTC. The encoded protein is CATRHSSYNEQFF.

V usage is TRBV3-1 (or the pseudogene TRBV3-2) and J usage is TRBJ2-7, with 10 bases matching TRBD1. Germline V lookup: CDR1 LGHDT, CDR2 YNNKEL (reference sequence). The CDR3 length is 15 residues. Trimming at V came to 1 base and at J to 4 bases, leaving 4 bases not matched to a gene. The CDR3 region has the DNA TGTGCCAGCAGCCAAGGGGGACAGGGGTTGTACGAGCAGTACTTC. This translates into CASSQGGQGLYEQYF.

V usage is TRBV28 and J usage is TRBJ1-5; 10 bases agree with TRBD1. The germline gives CDR1 MDHEN, CDR2 SYDVKM. V gave up 6 bases and J gave up 7 bases; unmatched junction bases: 6. There are 14 residues in the CDR3. CDR3 protein: CASRSGQGSQPQHF. In DNA, the CDR3 is TGTGCCAGCAGATCGGGACAGGGGAGCCAGCCCCAGCATTTT. The full variable domain, completed using reference TRBV28 and TRBJ1-5, is DVKVTQSSRYLVKRTGEKVFLECVQDMDHENMFWYRQDPGLGLRLIYFSYDVKMKEKGDIPEGYSVSREKKERFSLILESASTNQTSMYLCASRSGQGSQPQHFGDGTRLSIL.

The V gene is TRBV3-1 (or the pseudogene TRBV3-2), the J gene TRBJ2-3, with unresolved D. The CDR3 has 13 amino acids. V lost 1 base and J lost 3, with 5 bases in between. Germline V gene data show CDR1 as LGHDT and CDR2 as YNNKEL (reference sequence). CDR3 amino acids: CASSQVLTDTQYF. Written as DNA, the CDR3 is TGTGCCAGCAGCCAAGTCCTTACAGATACGCAGTATTTT.

The chain uses TRBV6-2 or TRBV6-3 and TRBJ1-5; D not resolved. The CDR3 runs 15 residues. Per the germline V gene, CDR1 is MNHEY and CDR2 is SVGEGT. V was trimmed by 4 bases and J by 0 bases, leaving 10 bases between them. CDR3 coding DNA: TGTGCCAGCAGTTCTCTACAAATTAGCAATCAGCCCCAGCATTTT. Amino acids: CASSSLQISNQPQHF.

CDR3 sequence: CASSFSVFASGQPQHF. Written as DNA, the CDR3 is TGTGCCAGCAGTTTTTCTGTTTTTGCATCCGGTCAGCCCCAGCATTTT. This chain links TRBV28 with TRBJ1-5; D is ambiguous. V dropped 3 bases and J dropped 6 bases, with 18 bases sitting between them. The CDR3 contains 16 residues. In germline, CDR1 is MDHEN, CDR2 SYDVKM. Together with reference TRBV28 and TRBJ1-5, the CDR3 gives the full variable domain: DVKVTQSSRYLVKRTGEKVFLECVQDMDHENMFWYRQDPGLGLRLIYFSYDVKMKEKGDIPEGYSVSREKKERFSLILESASTNQTSMYLCASSFSVFASGQPQHFGDGTRLSIL.

The chain couples TRBV30 to TRBJ2-5; 7 positions match TRBD1. This CDR3 has 14 residues. The germline V gene has CDR1 GTSNPN and CDR2 SVGIG (reference sequence). The V and J ends lost 3 bases and 5 bases, in that order; junction bases with no gene match: 9. The CDR3: CAWREQGIQETQYF. The CDR3, as DNA: TGTGCCTGGAGAGAACAGGGGATTCAGGAGACCCAGTACTTC.

J is TRBJ2-1 and V is TRBV11-2; 9 nucleotides line up with TRBD1. Trimming took 1 base from V and 5 from J; bases not matched to a gene: 3. The V gene's germline CDR1 is SGHAT and CDR2 FQNNGV. The CDR3 is made up of 15 amino acids. The CDR3, as DNA: TGTGCCAGCAGCTTAGGGGGACAGGGAAACAATGAGCAGTTCTTC. This translates into CASSLGGQGNNEQFF.

The chain couples TRBV2 to TRBJ1-6; no firm D call. The V gene lost 3 bases and the J gene lost 9 bases, with 12 bases spanning the gap. This CDR3 is 14 amino acids long. CDR1 and CDR2 (germline): SNHLY, FYNNEI. The CDR3 sequence is CASSDGPLGSPLHF. CDR3 nucleotide sequence: TGTGCCAGCAGTGATGGACCATTGGGTTCACCCCTCCACTTT.

This clone came up once. The chain employs TRBV28 and TRBJ2-1, with D perhaps TRBD1 or TRBD2 (5 bases each). The CDR3 runs 14 residues. V dropped 6 bases and J dropped 1 base, with 10 bases sitting between them. Per the germline V gene, CDR1 is MDHEN and CDR2 is SYDVKM. As DNA, the CDR3 is TGTGCCAGCAGGGTGGGACCGTCCTACAATGAGCAGTTCTTC. This encodes CASRVGPSYNEQFF.

This chain uses TRBV4-1 with TRBJ2-7, with 8 nucleotides matching TRBD1. CDR3 length: 15 residues. With 2 bases clipped from V and 3 bases from J, the junction kept 6 bases outside the gene matches. Per the germline V gene, CDR1 is MGHRA and CDR2 is YSYEKL. CDR3 sequence (DNA): TGCGCCAGCAGCCAACCTACGACAGGGGTCTACGAGCAGTACTTC. This sequence encodes CASSQPTTGVYEQYF.

The chain is built from TRBV7-9 and TRBJ1-4; a weak D match, TRBD1 (6 bases). V dropped 8 bases and J dropped 7 bases, with 17 bases sitting between them. Germline CDR1 is SEHNR and CDR2 is FQNEAQ (reference sequence). The CDR3 length is 14 residues. The CDR3 sequence: CASGGRQPSEKLFF. The CDR3 DNA sequence: TGTGCCAGCGGGGGGCGACAGCCTAGTGAAAAACTGTTTTTT. Drawing the rest from reference TRBV7-9 and TRBJ1-4, the complete variable domain is DTGVSQNPRHKITKRGQNVTFRCDPISEHNRLYWYRQTLGQGPEFLTYFQNEAQLEKSRLLSDRFSAERPKGSFSTLEIQRTEQGDSAMYLCASGGRQPSEKLFFGSGTQLSVL.

Of note for this clone: The sample holds other DNA sequences that translate to the same CDR3. V and J are TRBV30 and TRBJ2-2; no reliable D call. V gave up 1 base and J gave up 2 bases, with 2 bases separating them. The CDR3 consists of 12 residues. The germline gives CDR1 GTSNPN, CDR2 SVGIG (reference sequence). The CDR3 DNA follows: TGTGCCTGGAGTGGAAACACCGGGGAGCTGTTTTTT. Protein sequence: CAWSGNTGELFF.

The chain recombines TRBV11-1 with TRBJ2-7; D call uncertain. CDR3 length: 15 residues. Per germline, CDR1 SGHAT and CDR2 FQDESV (reference sequence). V dropped 2 bases and J dropped 0 bases, with 11 bases sitting between them. The CDR3 is CASSLRAMSSYEQYF. The CDR3 DNA reads as TGTGCCAGCAGCTTACGTGCGATGTCCTCCTACGAGCAGTACTTC.

The chain's CDR3 is CASSTRRLGAYYEQYF. The CDR3 coding sequence is TGTGCCAGCAGCACCCGCCGCTTGGGTGCCTACTACGAGCAGTACTTC. This sequence joins TRBV7-2 and TRBJ2-7; D gene uncertain. The germline gives CDR1 SGHTA, CDR2 FQGNSA. V was clipped by 5 bases and J by 3 bases, with 20 bases between them. The CDR3 runs 16 residues.

Worth noting for this clone: Distinct nucleotide sequences in the sample also encode this CDR3. The chain is built from TRBV10-2 and TRBJ1-5; 10 bases are shared with TRBD1. This CDR3 is 13 amino acids long. In germline, CDR1 is WSHSY, CDR2 SAAADI. The ends lost 4 bases at V and 6 bases at J; junction bases unmatched: 0. CDR3 DNA sequence: TGCGCCAGCAGTGGGACAGGGGGTCAGCCCCAGCATTTT. Translating it yields CASSGTGGQPQHF.

The V call is TRBV2, the J call TRBJ2-7; possibly TRBD1 for D (5 bases). Trimming left V 7 bases short and J 0 bases short, with 13 bases between. Germline CDR1 SNHLY, CDR2 FYNNEI. The CDR3 is 14 residues long. CDR3 nucleotide sequence: TGTGCCAGCACCATACGACAGAGCTCCTACGAGCAGTACTTC. This sequence encodes CASTIRQSSYEQYF.

The chain employs TRBV6-1 and TRBJ2-3; 15 nucleotides match TRBD2. From germline, CDR1 is MNHNS and CDR2 SASEGT. The length of the CDR3 is 17 residues. J gave up 6 bases and V 3 bases, and 7 bases lay outside the gene matches. Here the CDR3 DNA reads TGTGCCAGCAGTGACCCAGGACTAGCGGGAGGGCCTGATACGCAGTATTTT. This translates into CASSDPGLAGGPDTQYF.

The genes are TRBV7-9 and TRBJ1-5; D is undetermined. The V end was cut by 4 bases, the J end by 4 bases, with 5 bases between. This CDR3 has 12 residues. The germline CDR1 and CDR2 sequences are SEHNR and FQNEAQ (reference sequence). Here the CDR3 reads CASSWENQPQHF. CDR3 coding DNA: TGTGCCAGCAGCTGGGAGAATCAGCCCCAGCATTTT.

The chain uses TRBV3-1 (or the pseudogene TRBV3-2) and TRBJ1-1, with 9 bases fitting TRBD1. V dropped 0 bases and J dropped 3; count of bases not matched to a gene: 2. This CDR3 spans 15 amino acids. Germline V gene sequence: CDR1 LGHDT, CDR2 YNNKEL (reference sequence). The CDR3: CASSQERTGDTEAFF. The CDR3 coding sequence is TGTGCCAGCAGCCAAGAGAGGACAGGGGACACTGAAGCTTTCTTT.